Given below is one T cell receptor (beta chain) in context. There is no known antigen for this receptor. No base-level quality is on record; no much larger clone is a single base apart. The sample's treatment or condition label, decoded: allogeneic hematopoietic cell transplantation with graft depleted of TCRalphabeta T cells and CD19 B cells. Transplant recipients were children who received TCRalphabeta/CD19-depleted allogeneic hematopoietic cell grafts. The sample comes from a study of T-cell reconstitution after alpha-beta-depleted transplantation in children (dated by TCRdb to the mid-2010s). Study-wide context: Using TCR repertoire profiling, the study quantitatively followed how T-cell immune reconstitution unfolded in children after TCRalphabeta/CD19-depleted allogeneic hematopoietic cell transplantation.

Library preparation was by PCR. Sequencing was performed on an Illumina HiSeq 2500. TCR libraries were prepared with molecular barcoding, using unique molecular identifiers to normalize TCRbeta repertoire quantification. Using fastp trimming at Q25 and MiXCR clonotype assembly, TCRdb reanalyzed the public sequencing data and kept in-frame beta chains. For every CDR3 protein sequence, its rows merge into one entry that carries the most common genes and DNA. The sample has 700,000 to 950,000 distinct CDR3 sequences on record, roughly 15% of them singletons. The ten largest clones add up to about 5% of the sample. Inclusive of the bounding cysteine and phenylalanine, the CDR3 is 14 residues long. This entry keeps only the CDR3 DNA: 42 bases, framed from base 1. CDR1 and CDR2 (DFQATT, SNEGSKA) derive from the germline V gene (reference sequence). Trimming leaves V shorter by 6 bases and J shorter by 1 base, with the junction holding 8 bases beyond the gene matches.

Overall study outcomes, separate from this receptor: Apparently early alphabetaT-cell count recovery about two months after transplant reportedly relied on only several hundred rapidly expanded clones derived from non-depleted graft cells. In some patients, the high TCRbeta diversity seen at day 60 was put down to recipient T cells and intrathymic progenitors that had survived conditioning. Hyperexpanded clone frequencies declined over subsequent months; after one year, T-cell counts and TCRbeta diversity were mostly attributed to newly produced T cells.

The chain couples TRBV20-1 to TRBJ1-1; TRBD1 agrees with 7 junctional bases. Sample: PBMCs, mostly from graft donor cells, taken 360 days after TCRalphabeta/CD19-depleted stem cell transplant. This sequence was found in a male patient younger than 18 who had a stem cell transplant for acute lymphoblastic leukemia, so the T cells may come from the graft donor. The sequenced DNA: TGCAGTGCAAGACGAGGACAGGCGAACACTGAAGCTTTCTTT. This encodes CSARRGQANTEAFF.